The clone carrying this T cell receptor beta chain was observed at least ten times. RNA transcripts served as template for amplifying TCR beta CDR3 sequences. In the first round, RT-PCR was carried out with HTBI primers, and a multiplex PCR formed the second round. TCRdb re-derived calls from the multiplex PCR reads in MiXCR, one entry per CDR3 protein. The profile covers 400,000 or so distinct CDR3 sequences, with approximately 15% appearing a single time and about 7% taken by the ten largest. This record belongs to a study of Graves' ophthalmopathy and Graves' hyperthyroidism. A follow-up of 18 months without ophthalmopathy meant that hyperthyroidism was stable. The PBMCs had their origin in roughly 9.8 ml of fresh peripheral blood. V gave up 5 bases and J gave up 0 bases, with 20 bases separating them. The V gene's germline CDR1 is MNHEY and CDR2 SVGAGI. The CDR3 has 17 amino acids.

This clonotype was sampled from a woman under 30 with stable Graves' hyperthyroidism. The sequenced sample consisted of peripheral blood. The rearrangement links TRBV6-5 to TRBJ2-7; D uncertain. This CDR3 is CASSRLSRIISSYEQYF. The CDR3 nucleotides are TGTGCCAGCAGTCGCCTTTCGAGGATTATAAGCTCCTACGAGCAGTACTTC.